This T cell receptor (beta chain) was obtained from a study of human T cells and chemical hapten exposure. General study findings and limits: With patch test score, the counts of PT1 expanded TCRs showed a positive correlation. After DPC sensitization, TCRs above 1 in 1000 frequency showed no change. Expanded TCRs clustered into significantly more large CDR3 similarity groups than controls, the analysis revealed.

V dropped 0 bases and J dropped 0 bases, with 21 bases sitting between them. The CDR3 consists of 20 residues. CDR1 and CDR2 from the germline V gene are SGHTA and FQGNSA. This clonotype has a handful of counts. What it binds is not known. Time point defined: patch test 1, 2 weeks after DPC sensitization. Noted treatment: therapeutic diphenylcyclopropenone sensitization with weekly scalp DPC. Original methodology: Ranging from roughly 20,000 to 750,000, TCR counts per sample had a median value of around 91,000. TCRdb recomputed calls from the RACE reads with MiXCR, one row per CDR3 protein. The V and J calls, along with clone size, are taken from TCRdb and not from the paper's own processing. The sample carries some 83,000 distinct CDR3 sequences, around 10% recorded once.

This receptor was identified in a woman aged 45 to 65 with alopecia areata. Some clones in this sample may be carry-over from other donors' samples. The source material was whole blood, sampled in connection with sensitization to the hapten diphenylcyclopropenone (DPC). J is TRBJ2-1 and V is TRBV7-2; D perhaps matches TRBD1 (6 bases). The CDR3 DNA is TGTGCCAGCAGCTTAGCGTCCTCCGGGGTCAGGGGCAGCTCCTACAATGAGCAGTTCTTC. This translates into CASSLASSGVRGSSYNEQFF.